These 26 T cell receptor beta chains were all obtained from the same sample, sequenced in a study of CD8+ T cells in alopecia areata. RNA, once extracted, was reverse transcribed into cDNA for use as the sequencing template. Sequencing used immunoSEQ multiplex PCR; TCRdb keeps in-frame clones, though not all of them. The repertoire holds around 160,000 clones, about 87% seen once, with about 14% in the top ten. The specimen comprised CD8+ T cells sorted from blood, sampled at week 0. The receptors derive from a human donor with alopecia areata.

The chain is built from TRBV15 and TRBJ2-3, with D unclear. V was trimmed by 0 bases and J by 4 bases, leaving 11 bases between them. Germline assignment: CDR1 LNHNV and CDR2 YYDKDF (reference sequence). This CDR3 has 15 residues. The CDR3 reads CATSRERTGPDTQYF. CDR3 DNA sequence: TGTGCCACCAGCAGAGAGAGGACCGGTCCAGATACGCAGTATTTT.

V gene TRBV6-5 combines with J gene TRBJ2-7; no definite D call. The CDR3 spans 12 residues. Germline V CDR1 and CDR2: MNHEY, SVGAGI. V was cut by 8 bases and J by 4 bases, with 12 bases left in between. CDR3 loop: CASFGLGYEQYF. The CDR3, as DNA: TGTGCCAGCTTCGGCCTTGGGTACGAGCAGTACTTC.

V and J are TRBV6-6 and TRBJ2-1; 12 nucleotides align to TRBD2. V lost 6 bases to trimming and J lost 8 bases; unmatched junction nucleotides: 5. The CDR3 runs 14 residues. CDR1 is MNHNY, CDR2 SVGAGI, per germline (reference sequence). The CDR3, as DNA: TGTGCCAGCAGCAGACTAGCGGGGGAATATGAGCAGTTCTTC. This sequence encodes CASSRLAGEYEQFF.

The chain is built from TRBV7-9 and TRBJ2-5; the D is unclear. The J call may be wrong; the DNA end is better matched by TRBJ2-7. The CDR3 sequence is 11 residues long. Per the germline V gene, CDR1 is SEHNR and CDR2 is FQNEAQ (reference sequence). Here the CDR3 reads CASSPGYEQYF. The CDR3, as DNA: TGTGCCAGCAGCCCCGGCTACGAGCAGTACTTC.

This clone is a singleton in its sample. The chain is built from TRBV11-2 and TRBJ2-3; D unclear. This CDR3 is built from 17 residues. Germline CDR1 reads SGHAT; CDR2 reads FQNNGV. The ends were cut back, 5 bases at V and 1 base at J, with 19 bases in the middle. The CDR3 is CASSPWGNRGGTDTQYF. For the CDR3, the DNA is TGTGCCAGCAGCCCCTGGGGTAATCGAGGAGGCACAGATACGCAGTATTTT. Using reference TRBV11-2 and TRBJ2-3 for the parts outside the CDR3, the full variable domain is EAGVAQSPRYKIIEKRQSVAFWCNPISGHATLYWYQQILGQGPKLLIQFQNNGVVDDSQLPKDRFSAERLKGVDSTLKIQPAKLEDSAVYLCASSPWGNRGGTDTQYFGPGTRLTVL.

The rearrangement uses TRBV6-1 and TRBJ2-7; D is possibly TRBD2 (5 bases). Germline CDR1 MNHNS, CDR2 SASEGT. The CDR3 consists of 16 residues. V gave up 3 bases and J gave up 5 bases, with 20 bases separating them. The CDR3 spells CASSEGIGGGSDEQYF. The CDR3 nucleotides are TGTGCCAGCAGTGAGGGGATAGGTGGAGGAAGCGACGAGCAGTACTTC.

V gene TRBV29-1 combines with J gene TRBJ2-2; unclear D gene. Germline CDR1 is SQVTM and CDR2 is ANQGSEA. With 5 bases removed from V and 1 base from J, the gap between germline ends came to 5 bases. The CDR3 runs 12 residues. The CDR3: CSVFLNTGELFF. In DNA form, the CDR3 reads TGCAGCGTTTTTCTGAACACCGGGGAGCTGTTTTTT.

A note on this clone: Other DNA sequences in the same sample also yield this CDR3. This chain uses TRBV7-9 with TRBJ2-3; D not certain. Germline V lookup: CDR1 SEHNR, CDR2 FQNEAQ (reference sequence). Between the trimmed V and J ends, which lost 2 bases and 5 bases, there was a span of 2 bases. This CDR3 is 11 amino acids long. The DNA of the CDR3 is TGTGCCAGCAGCTTACTAGATACGCAGTATTTT. This codes for CASSLLDTQYF.

V and J are TRBV29-1 and TRBJ2-2; 7 bases map to TRBD1. Looked up from germline, CDR1 is SQVTM and CDR2 is ANQGSEA. V lost 6 bases to trimming and J lost 3 bases; unmatched junction nucleotides: 13. CDR3 length: 16 residues. The CDR3 DNA is TGCAGCGTAGAACACCGGGGCAGGGGGTACACCGGGGAGCTGTTTTTT. As protein: CSVEHRGRGYTGELFF.

The CDR3 here is CASSQDGGLNYGYTF. The CDR3 region has the DNA TGTGCCAGCAGCCAAGACGGGGGCCTTAACTATGGCTACACCTTC. This chain joins TRBV14 and TRBJ1-2; TRBD1 is a possible D gene (6 bases). This CDR3 is 15 amino acids long. Germline V gene sequence: CDR1 SGHDN, CDR2 FVKESK. Deletions cut 0 bases from V and 1 base from J, with 9 bases between.

The V call is TRBV7-2, the J call TRBJ2-1; no clear D gene. CDR3 length equals 14 residues. The germline V and J ends were trimmed by 0 bases and 9 bases, with 12 bases remaining between them. Germline V gives CDR1 SGHTA, CDR2 FQGNSA. CDR3 protein: CASSLAGVPIEQFF. For the CDR3, the DNA is TGTGCCAGCAGCTTAGCTGGGGTGCCCATTGAGCAGTTCTTC.

The chain carries TRBV15 and TRBJ2-1, with TRBD2 identical over 8 bases. Looked up from germline, CDR1 is LNHNV and CDR2 is YYDKDF (reference sequence). With V trimmed by 4 bases and J by 4 bases, 9 bases remained unmatched. The CDR3 contains 16 residues. CDR3 in amino acids: CATSTERSGSYNEQFF. CDR3 nucleotide sequence: TGTGCCACCAGCACCGAAAGGAGCGGGAGTTACAATGAGCAGTTCTTC.

The chain combines TRBV13 with TRBJ1-4; 8 nucleotides line up with TRBD1. This CDR3 has 15 amino acids. Germline V CDR1 and CDR2: PRHDT, FYEKMQ (reference sequence). The junction had 2 bases not matched to a gene; V was cut back by 5 bases and J by 0 bases. In DNA, the CDR3 is TGTGCCAGCAGCAACAGGGGGGCAACTAATGAAAAACTGTTTTTT. Translation: CASSNRGATNEKLFF.

V is TRBV27 and J is TRBJ2-7; either TRBD1 or TRBD2 may supply D (5 bases each). With 8 bases removed from V and 2 bases from J, the gap between germline ends came to 16 bases. The CDR3 is made up of 14 amino acids. The V gene's germline CDR1 is MNHEY and CDR2 SMNVEV (reference sequence). DNA for the CDR3: TGTGCCAGCGGCCACGGGACGGGTGCCTACGAGCAGTACTTC. Translated: CASGHGTGAYEQYF.

The chain joins TRBV7-2 to TRBJ2-7; perhaps TRBD2 as D (5 bases). The CDR3 consists of 12 residues. Trimming pared 5 bases from V and 7 bases from J, leaving 12 bases between. Germline V CDR1 and CDR2: SGHTA, FQGNSA. The CDR3 region has the DNA TGTGCCAGCAGCCGGTCCCGAGGGGAGCAGTACTTC. This encodes CASSRSRGEQYF.

The V and J genes are TRBV28 and TRBJ2-2; no firm D call. Germline V CDR1 and CDR2: MDHEN, SYDVKM. This CDR3 spans 14 amino acids. Deletions cut 3 bases from V and 0 bases from J, with 5 bases between. The chain's CDR3 is CASSLAANTGELFF. The CDR3 bases are TGTGCCAGCAGTTTGGCAGCGAACACCGGGGAGCTGTTTTTT.

The J gene is TRBJ2-3, the V gene TRBV7-3; 14 bases agree with TRBD2. The junction had 4 bases not matched to a gene; V was cut back by 3 bases and J by 8 bases. The germline V gene has CDR1 SGHTA and CDR2 FQGTGA. The CDR3 loop spans 15 amino acids. This CDR3 is CASSLTSGGARTQYF. CDR3 nucleotides: TGTGCCAGCAGCTTGACTAGCGGGGGGGCCCGTACGCAGTATTTT.

The chain carries TRBV7-9 and TRBJ2-7, with 7 bases fitting TRBD1. CDR1 and CDR2 from the germline V gene are SEHNR and FQNEAQ (reference sequence). The CDR3 contains 15 residues. V lost 4 bases to trimming and J lost 0 bases; unmatched junction nucleotides: 6. The CDR3 spells CASSSATGSSYEQYF. The CDR3 coding sequence is TGTGCCAGCAGCTCGGCGACAGGGAGCTCCTACGAGCAGTACTTC. The entire variable domain, with the rest obtained from reference TRBV7-9 and TRBJ2-7, is as follows: DTGVSQNPRHKITKRGQNVTFRCDPISEHNRLYWYRQTLGQGPEFLTYFQNEAQLEKSRLLSDRFSAERPKGSFSTLEIQRTEQGDSAMYLCASSSATGSSYEQYFGPGTRLTVT.

The CDR3 loop reads CAWTGSGELFF. The CDR3 DNA reads TGTGCCTGGACGGGCTCCGGGGAGCTGTTTTTT. The rearrangement joins TRBV30 to TRBJ2-2; no reliable D call. Trimming left V 4 bases short and J 6 bases short, with 6 bases between. This CDR3 has 11 amino acids. The germline V gene encodes CDR1 GTSNPN and CDR2 SVGIG (reference sequence).

The rearrangement joins TRBV12-5 to TRBJ1-4; D might be TRBD1 (5 bases). V lost 6 bases and J 2 bases, leaving 13 bases between the germline ends. The CDR3 is 15 residues long. Per germline, CDR1 LGHNT and CDR2 FRNRAP. CDR3 in DNA: TGTGCTAGTGGCCTCACGGGGCGCACTAATGAAAAACTGTTTTTT. Protein sequence: CASGLTGRTNEKLFF.

This CDR3 is CAWSGEKGFYNEQFF. As DNA, the CDR3 is TGTGCCTGGAGTGGAGAGAAGGGGTTCTACAATGAGCAGTTCTTC. The chain links TRBV30 to TRBJ2-1; tentative D call: TRBD1 (5 bases). CDR1 and CDR2 (germline): GTSNPN, SVGIG (reference sequence). The CDR3 covers 15 residues. Trimming left V 1 base short and J 3 bases short, with 13 bases between.

V is TRBV5-1 and J is TRBJ1-1, with 12 positions matching TRBD1. The V gene end was trimmed by 3 bases and the J gene end by 1 base; junction bases not matched to a gene: 4. This CDR3 is built from 16 residues. Germline V gives CDR1 SGHRS, CDR2 YFSETQ. CDR3 amino acids: CASSWGTGGWNTEAFF. The CDR3 DNA reads TGCGCCAGCAGCTGGGGGACAGGGGGCTGGAACACTGAAGCTTTCTTT.

This rearrangement joins TRBV9 to TRBJ2-2, with D uncertain. The CDR3 extends over 12 amino acids. V lost 7 bases to trimming and J lost 6 bases, with 10 bases between them. Germline-derived CDR1 and CDR2 are SGDLS and YYNGEE. The CDR3 region is CASGRSAGELFF. The CDR3 DNA is TGTGCCAGCGGCCGGAGCGCCGGGGAGCTGTTTTTT.

This sequence joins TRBV4-1 and TRBJ2-3; D uncertain. V was shortened by 0 bases and J by 0 bases, with 4 bases between the two germline ends. Germline CDR1 reads MGHRA; CDR2 reads YSYEKL. The CDR3 contains 14 residues. The chain's CDR3 is CASSQDTSTDTQYF. As DNA, the CDR3 is TGCGCCAGCAGCCAAGATACTAGCACAGATACGCAGTATTTT.

This chain joins TRBV7-9 and TRBJ2-7, with 9 positions matching TRBD1. The V segment lost 1 base and the J segment 2 bases; nucleotides outside the gene matches: 15. The CDR3 contains 19 residues. The germline gives CDR1 SEHNR, CDR2 FQNEAQ (reference sequence). The CDR3 DNA reads TGTGCCAGCAGCTTAGGTGTTGTAACCCGGGACAGGGTACCCTACGAGCAGTACTTC. Its translation: CASSLGVVTRDRVPYEQYF.

The chain joins TRBV19 to TRBJ2-5; D is tentatively TRBD1 or TRBD2 (5 bases each). The closer fit of TRBJ2-7 to the DNA end suggests the J call may be wrong. CDR3 size: 15 residues. The germline V gene encodes CDR1 LNHDA and CDR2 SQIVND (reference sequence). CDR3 region: CASSIGAQTTYEQYF. The CDR3 DNA is TGTGCCAGTAGTATCGGGGCTCAAACGACCTACGAGCAGTACTTC.